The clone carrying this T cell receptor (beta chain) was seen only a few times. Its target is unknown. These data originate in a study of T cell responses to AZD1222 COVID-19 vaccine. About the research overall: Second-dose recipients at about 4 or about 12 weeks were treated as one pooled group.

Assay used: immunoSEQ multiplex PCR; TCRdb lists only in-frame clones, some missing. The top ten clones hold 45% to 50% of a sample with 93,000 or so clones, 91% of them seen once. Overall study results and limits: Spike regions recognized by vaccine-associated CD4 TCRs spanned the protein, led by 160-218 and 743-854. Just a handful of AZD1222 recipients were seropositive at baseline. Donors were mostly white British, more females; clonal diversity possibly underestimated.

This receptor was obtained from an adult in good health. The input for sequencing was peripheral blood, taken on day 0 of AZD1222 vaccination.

The CDR3 DNA follows: TGTGCCAGCAGTTCACGGGAGGCTGTCGGGGAGCTGTTTTTT. Its protein is CASSSREAVGELFF. V usage is TRBV27 and J usage is TRBJ2-2; TRBD2 aligns across 7 bases. The junction had 6 bases not matched to a gene; V was cut back by 4 bases and J by 7 bases. The CDR3 consists of 14 residues. Germline-derived CDR1 and CDR2 are MNHEY and SMNVEV (reference sequence).